The entry that follows covers one T cell receptor (beta chain) sequence. Its antigen is currently unknown. The sample comes from a study of T cell responses to AZD1222 COVID-19 vaccine. J gave up 6 bases and V 2 bases, and 8 bases lay outside the gene matches. The CDR3 extends over 16 amino acids. Germline V gene data show CDR1 as MNHEY and CDR2 as SVGEGT. The study's findings and limits: Reportedly, nearly half the spike-specific TCRs target unmutated variant regions. Researchers took repertoire samples only after the peak T cell response had come. Recipients of AZD1222 seropositive at baseline numbered only 6 or 7. The study found Spike-specific TCR breadth and depth rose after two AZD1222 doses.

Sequencing was performed with immunoSEQ multiplex PCR; in TCRdb, only in-frame clones are kept and a portion is missing. The data show under 200,000 clones, with 85% to 95% seen just once and 3.6% held by the top ten. The sample in question was peripheral blood, obtained 28 days after the second dose of the MenACWY control vaccine. The chain couples TRBV6-2 or TRBV6-3 to TRBJ2-2; TRBD1 aligns across 8 bases. The clonotype comes from an adult who received the MenACWY meningococcal vaccine as a control. The CDR3 here is CASSYVGQGGPGELFF. The CDR3 region has the DNA TGTGCCAGCAGTTACGTTGGACAGGGAGGACCCGGGGAGCTGTTTTTT.